This T cell receptor beta chain was identified during a study of cytomegalovirus exposure and HLA in healthy donors. The PCR used 60 Vbeta and 13 Jbeta primers. The table came from immunoSEQ multiplex PCR; TCRdb's copy has only in-frame clones and leaves some out. The sample has 100,000 to 150,000 clones, approximately 80% seen once. The germline V and J ends were trimmed by 8 bases and 6 bases, with 19 bases remaining between them. The CDR3 sequence is 14 residues long. Germline V gene lookup returns CDR1 LNHDA and CDR2 SQIVND (reference sequence). The TCR was taken from a man in his thirties or forties in good health and CMV-seropositive. The sample consisted of PBMCs. The genes are TRBV19 and TRBJ1-1, with TRBD1 as a possible D gene (6 bases). This CDR3 reads CASGAGGASPEAFF. The CDR3 coding sequence is TGTGCCAGTGGGGCGGGGGGGGCAAGCCCTGAAGCTTTCTTT.